This TCR beta chain comes out of a study of blood T cell repertoires in COVID-19. On the study more broadly: There were acute and convalescent COVID-19 samples, and they came from the United States, Italy and Spain. PBMCs, B-cell-depleted T cells, or T cells provided the cDNA or gDNA that made up the material.

V lost 8 bases, J lost 1 base, and 6 bases stayed unmatched. The CDR3 is 14 amino acids. The germline V gene has CDR1 LGHDT and CDR2 YNNKEL (reference sequence). Data came from immunoSEQ multiplex PCR; TCRdb stores just in-frame clones and leaves some out. The sample records about 95,000 clones, more than 80% being singletons. The source material was peripheral blood. J is TRBJ1-1 and V is TRBV3-1 (or the pseudogene TRBV3-2); 8 bases line up with TRBD1. The receptor's source is a human donor in a cohort sampled during active COVID-19. DNA for the CDR3: TGTGCCAGCGGTCCCAGGGGGCGGAACACTGAAGCTTTCTTT. Its translation: CASGPRGRNTEAFF.